This TCR beta chain was identified in a study of CD8 T cells in ankylosing spondylitis. This clonotype occurred many times. Its antigen is not identified. Making the TCR beta libraries involved quantitative 5'-RACE with molecular barcodes. TCRdb processed the 5' RACE reads anew with MiXCR; each CDR3 protein has one entry. The sample comprises some 37,000 distinct CDR3 sequences, around 6.2% of which are singletons, and around 12% rests with the top ten. Broader study findings: Made up of eight or nine highly homologous variants, a TCR beta motif appeared characteristic of ankylosing spondylitis blood. Reportedly, disease-linked clones are significantly enriched in ankylosing spondylitis patients' matched synovial fluid.

The V gene end was trimmed by 2 bases and the J gene end by 6 bases; junction bases not matched to a gene: 11. The CDR3 is made up of 17 amino acids. Germline V gene data show CDR1 as SGHAT and CDR2 as FQNNGV. The sequence was obtained from a male donor with ankylosing spondylitis or in good health (not recorded which). Sequenced sample: blood, either unsorted or a sorted T cell fraction (not recorded which). The chain joins TRBV11-2 to TRBJ2-3; 10 bases fit TRBD2. CDR3 DNA sequence: TGTGCCAGCAGCTTATTCAGCGGGAGGGCCCTCGGGGATACGCAGTATTTT. This encodes CASSLFSGRALGDTQYF.